The entry below gives a single T cell receptor (beta chain) sequence along with its context. What it recognizes is unknown. Trimming removed 0 bases from V and 4 bases from J; junction bases left unmatched: 2. Germline loops: CDR1 MRHNA, CDR2 SNTAGT. The CDR3 has 15 amino acids. The sample is drawn from a study of cytomegalovirus exposure and HLA in healthy donors. General observations from the study: Later, an analysis found that common viral pathogens appeared to be linked with several of the most significant clusters. One later analysis reportedly identified an Asian-associated ancestry cluster that showed fewer N-insertions than the approximately 600-donor mean.

60 Vbeta and 13 Jbeta primers were used in PCR. TCRdb's table, derived via immunoSEQ multiplex PCR, lists solely in-frame clones and lacks some. The sample comprises 60,000 to 70,000 clones, about four fifths of which are singletons, and 7.8% rests with the top ten. Specimen: PBMCs. The receptor's source is a man younger than 35 in good health and CMV-seropositive. This chain joins TRBV6-4 and TRBJ2-5; 10 nucleotides match TRBD1. The CDR3 bases are TGTGCCAGCAGTGACTCGACAGGGGGCCCAGAGACCCAGTACTTC. Translating it yields CASSDSTGGPETQYF.